The 8 T cell receptor beta chains reported below all come from one sample, sequenced in a study of blood T cell repertoires in COVID-19. Using immunoSEQ multiplex PCR, the repertoire was profiled, and TCRdb retains in-frame clones only, with some absent. This table holds around 200,000 clones, 70% to 85% found once. Sequences were obtained from peripheral blood. The receptor set was obtained from a man in his forties or fifties who had recovered from COVID-19.

This chain joins TRBV19 and TRBJ1-1; a weak D match, TRBD1 (6 bases). The germline V and J ends were trimmed by 3 bases and 5 bases, with 13 bases remaining between them. CDR3 length: 14 residues. Germline CDR1 and CDR2: LNHDA and SQIVND (reference sequence). The CDR3 DNA reads as TGTGCCAGTAGTATGCAGGGGAGGGAAACTGAAGCTTTCTTT. Protein product: CASSMQGRETEAFF.

This chain joins TRBV6-5 and TRBJ1-2; 7 bases align to TRBD1. Germline CDR1 MNHEY, CDR2 SVGAGI. The CDR3 covers 13 residues. The trim removed 5 bases at V and 2 bases at J, leaving 2 bases unmatched. The CDR3 DNA sequence: TGTGCCAGCAGTCCGGGACAGAACTATGGCTACACCTTC. The encoded protein is CASSPGQNYGYTF.

The chain combines TRBV5-5 with TRBJ2-2, with 9 positions matching TRBD1. The V and J ends lost 2 bases and 10 bases, in that order; junction bases with no gene match: 9. The CDR3 is 15 amino acids. CDR1 SGHKS and CDR2 YYEKEE come from the germline V gene (reference sequence). CDR3 amino acids: CASSFTGTGNVELFF. In DNA form, the CDR3 reads TGTGCCAGCAGCTTCACCGGGACAGGGAACGTGGAGCTGTTTTTT.

The gene calls are TRBV27 and TRBJ2-7, with 9 bases identical to TRBD1. Losses at the gene ends were 2 bases for V and 2 bases for J; bases not matched to a gene: 7. CDR3 size: 16 residues. The germline CDR1 and CDR2 sequences are MNHEY and SMNVEV (reference sequence). CDR3 sequence reads: CASSLTGGLPAYEQYF. Written as DNA, the CDR3 is TGTGCCAGCAGTTTAACAGGGGGCCTGCCGGCCTACGAGCAGTACTTC.

This chain uses TRBV7-9 with TRBJ2-3; a weak D match, TRBD2 (5 bases). This CDR3 spans 19 amino acids. Trimming removed 0 bases from V and 1 base from J, with 20 bases in between. Germline lookup yields CDR1 SEHNR and CDR2 FQNEAQ (reference sequence). The CDR3 loop reads CASSLASGGSVLGTDTQYF. The CDR3 bases are TGTGCCAGCAGCTTAGCTTCGGGCGGGTCCGTGCTCGGCACAGATACGCAGTATTTT. The complete variable domain, with remaining parts taken from reference TRBV7-9 and TRBJ2-3, reads DTGVSQNPRHKITKRGQNVTFRCDPISEHNRLYWYRQTLGQGPEFLTYFQNEAQLEKSRLLSDRFSAERPKGSFSTLEIQRTEQGDSAMYLCASSLASGGSVLGTDTQYFGPGTRLTVL.

The chain links TRBV27 to TRBJ1-1; D gene uncertain. The germline V gene encodes CDR1 MNHEY and CDR2 SMNVEV (reference sequence). The CDR3 extends over 13 amino acids. V shed 6 bases and J shed 1 base, with 9 bases lying between them. The CDR3 here is CASSEVRNTEAFF. The CDR3 DNA follows: TGTGCCAGCAGCGAAGTGCGGAACACTGAAGCTTTCTTT.

V is TRBV30 and J is TRBJ2-7, with 8 bases lining up with TRBD2. The germline gives CDR1 GTSNPN, CDR2 SVGIG (reference sequence). V lost 2 bases to trimming and J lost 0 bases; unmatched junction nucleotides: 3. The CDR3 is 14 residues long. CDR3 sequence: CAWSLLADSYEQYF. CDR3 nucleotide sequence: TGTGCCTGGAGTCTACTAGCGGACTCCTACGAGCAGTACTTC.

This chain uses TRBV11-3 with TRBJ2-6; D gene unclear. This CDR3 has 18 residues. CDR1 and CDR2 from the germline V gene are SGHNT and YENEEA. V gave up 1 base and J gave up 0 bases, with 13 bases separating them. CDR3 in DNA: TGTGCCAGCAGCTTAGTCTACTCCCCAAGCTCTGGGGCCAACGTCCTGACTTTC. Protein product: CASSLVYSPSSGANVLTF.